These T cell receptor beta chains were read from a single sample in a study of technical replicates of blood from four donors. Libraries were prepared by immunoSEQ multiplex PCR; TCRdb keeps only in-frame clonotypes and omits some of them. The table shows approximately 66,000 clones, with approximately 88% occurring only once. The sequenced sample was PBMCs. The origin of the receptors is a human donor in good health. Some clones in this sample may be carry-over from other donors' samples. Each CDR3 is given with its conserved first and last residue. D genes are given only for firm matches. A row's size may be missing; if present it is once, few, many or a size class.

TRBV6-5	TRBD2	14	.	TRBJ2-1	TGTGCCAGCAGTTACAGGGGACTAGTAAATGAGCAGTTCTTC	CASSYRGLVNEQFF
TRBV6-4	TRBD2	15	.	TRBJ2-1	TGTGCCAGCAGTGAGAGCGGGGGGGCCGGGGATGAGCAGTTCTTC	CASSESGGAGDEQFF
TRBV5-1	TRBD1	15	once	TRBJ1-6	TGCGCCAGCAGCTGGGGGGACAGGGATAATTCACCCCTCCACTTT	CASSWGDRDNSPLHF
TRBV7-6	.	16	.	TRBJ1-4	TGTGCCAGCAGGGACCGCAGGGGATCAGATAATGAAAAACTGTTTTTT	CASRDRRGSDNEKLFF
TRBV5-1	.	14	.	TRBJ1-1	TGCGCCAGCAGCCCTAGAACAGGGACCACTGAAGCTTTCTTT	CASSPRTGTTEAFF
TRBV7-3	TRBD1	13	once	TRBJ1-1	TGTGCCAGCAGCTTGGGACAGTTTACTGAAGCTTTCTTT	CASSLGQFTEAFF
TRBV5-4	.	12	once	TRBJ1-1	TGTGCCAGCAGCTTCGCAGGGATTGAAGCTTTCTTT	CASSFAGIEAFF
TRBV4-2	TRBD1	15	.	TRBJ1-2	TGTGCCAGCAGCCAGCCGGGACAGGGGAATGACGGCTACACCTTC	CASSQPGQGNDGYTF
TRBV6-6	.	11	.	TRBJ2-3	TGTGCCATCTCCCGGTCGGATACGCAGTATTTT	CAISRSDTQYF
TRBV7-3	TRBD2	16	.	TRBJ2-1	TGTGCCAGCAGCTTAAGGCGGGAGGGGGTACAATCTGAGCAGTTCTTC	CASSLRREGVQSEQFF
TRBV7-2	TRBD1	15	.	TRBJ1-1	TGTGCCAGCATCAAGGGGGGACAGGGGGCCACTGAAGCTTTCTTT	CASIKGGQGATEAFF
TRBV19	.	14	few	TRBJ1-5	TGTGCCAGTAGTATAGGCAGGGATGAGAAGCCCCAGCATTTT	CASSIGRDEKPQHF
TRBV5-5	.	14	once	TRBJ2-7	TGTGCCAGCAGCACCTCCCTGCTGGGGGGCGAGCAGTACTTC	CASSTSLLGGEQYF
TRBV30	TRBD2	15	.	TRBJ2-1	TGTGCCTGGACTGGACTAGCGGGGGGGTACAATGAGCAGTTCTTC	CAWTGLAGGYNEQFF
TRBV4-1	TRBD1	20	.	TRBJ1-6	TGCGCCAGCAGCCAAGGGCAGGGACAGGGCCCCCTCTTATATAATTCACCCCTCCACTTT	CASSQGQGQGPLLYNSPLHF
TRBV13	.	13	.	TRBJ1-2	TGTGCCAGCAGCCCGACAGGCAACTATGGCTACACCTTC	CASSPTGNYGYTF
TRBV18	TRBD2	17	.	TRBJ2-2	TGTGCCAGCTCACCAACGCTAGCGGGGAAGAACACCGGGGAGCTGTTTTTT	CASSPTLAGKNTGELFF